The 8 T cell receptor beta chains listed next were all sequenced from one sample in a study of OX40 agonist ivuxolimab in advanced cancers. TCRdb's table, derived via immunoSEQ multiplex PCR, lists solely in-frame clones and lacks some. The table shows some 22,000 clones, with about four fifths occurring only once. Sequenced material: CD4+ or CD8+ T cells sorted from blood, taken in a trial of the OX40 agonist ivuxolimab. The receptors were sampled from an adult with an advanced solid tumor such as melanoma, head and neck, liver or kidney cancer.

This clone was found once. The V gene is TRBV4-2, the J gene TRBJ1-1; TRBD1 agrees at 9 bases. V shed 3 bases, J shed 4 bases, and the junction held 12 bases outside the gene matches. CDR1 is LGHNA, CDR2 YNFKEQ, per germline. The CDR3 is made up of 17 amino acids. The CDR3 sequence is CASSQSIPDRGCTEAFF. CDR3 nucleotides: TGTGCCAGCAGCCAGTCGATCCCCGACAGGGGGTGCACTGAAGCTTTCTTT.

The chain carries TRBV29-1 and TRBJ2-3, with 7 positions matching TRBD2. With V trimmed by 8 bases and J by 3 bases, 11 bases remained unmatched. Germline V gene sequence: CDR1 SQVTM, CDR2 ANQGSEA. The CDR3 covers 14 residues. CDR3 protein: CSSESGVRTDTQYF. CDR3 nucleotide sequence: TGCAGCTCCGAGAGCGGGGTAAGGACAGATACGCAGTATTTT.

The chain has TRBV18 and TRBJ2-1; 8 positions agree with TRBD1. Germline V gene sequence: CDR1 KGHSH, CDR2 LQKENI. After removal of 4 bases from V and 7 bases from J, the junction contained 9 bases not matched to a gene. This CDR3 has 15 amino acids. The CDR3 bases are TGTGCCAGCTCACTCCAGGGGGCATTAACGAATGAGCAGTTCTTC. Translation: CASSLQGALTNEQFF.

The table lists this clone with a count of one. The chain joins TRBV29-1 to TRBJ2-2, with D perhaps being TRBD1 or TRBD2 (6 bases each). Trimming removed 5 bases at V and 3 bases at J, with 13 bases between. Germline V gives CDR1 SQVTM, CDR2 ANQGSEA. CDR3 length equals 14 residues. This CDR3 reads CSVRRGADTGELFF. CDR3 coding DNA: TGCAGCGTTCGGAGGGGGGCCGACACCGGGGAGCTGTTTTTT.

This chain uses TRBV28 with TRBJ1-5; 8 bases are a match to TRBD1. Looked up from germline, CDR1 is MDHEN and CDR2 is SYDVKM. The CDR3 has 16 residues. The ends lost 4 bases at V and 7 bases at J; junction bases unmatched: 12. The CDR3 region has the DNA TGTGCCAGCAGTTCGGGACAGGCCCTAATGGGCCAGCCCCAGCATTTT. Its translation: CASSSGQALMGQPQHF.

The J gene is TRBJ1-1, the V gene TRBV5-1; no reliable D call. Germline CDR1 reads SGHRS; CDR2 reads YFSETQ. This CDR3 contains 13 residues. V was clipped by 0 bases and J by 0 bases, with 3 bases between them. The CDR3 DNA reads TGCGCCAGCAGCTTGGAATTGAACACTGAAGCTTTCTTT. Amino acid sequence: CASSLELNTEAFF.

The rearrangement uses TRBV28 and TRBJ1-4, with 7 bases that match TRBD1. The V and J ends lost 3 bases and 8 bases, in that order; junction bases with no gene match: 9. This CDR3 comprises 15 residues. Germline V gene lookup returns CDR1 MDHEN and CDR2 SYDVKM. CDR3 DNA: TGTGCCAGCAGTTTTACAGGGGTGGTCGGGGAAAAACTGTTTTTT. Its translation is CASSFTGVVGEKLFF.

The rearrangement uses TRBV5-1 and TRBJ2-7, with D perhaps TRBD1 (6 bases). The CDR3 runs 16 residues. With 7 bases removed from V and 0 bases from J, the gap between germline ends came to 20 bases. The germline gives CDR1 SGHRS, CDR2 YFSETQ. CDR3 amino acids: CASSRGMDRVSYEQYF. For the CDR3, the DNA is TGCGCCAGCTCTCGAGGGATGGACAGAGTCTCCTACGAGCAGTACTTC.